This passage covers 27 T cell receptor beta chains from one sample sequenced in a study of blood T cell repertoires in COVID-19. Some clones are missing from TCRdb's copy, which holds only in-frame ones; the method was immunoSEQ multiplex PCR. The repertoire consists of 400,000 or so clones, with 70% to 90% occurring once and the leading ten covering about 2.1%. Sequenced sample: PBMCs or T cells enriched from blood (not recorded which). The receptors derive from a man between 40 and 49 years old in a cohort exposed to, infected with or recovered from COVID-19 (not recorded which).

J is TRBJ2-5 and V is TRBV14, with a possible D match to TRBD2 (6 bases). CDR1 and CDR2 from the germline V gene are SGHDN and FVKESK. Trimming took 1 base from V and 4 from J, leaving 10 bases between them. CDR3 length: 14 residues. The chain's CDR3 is CASSQGRGGETQYF. The DNA of the CDR3 is TGTGCCAGCAGCCAAGGCCGGGGAGGAGAGACCCAGTACTTC.

This rearrangement joins TRBV6-5 to TRBJ2-1, with 7 bases lining up with TRBD1. Germline V lookup: CDR1 MNHEY, CDR2 SVGAGI. Trimming at V came to 7 bases and at J to 5 bases, leaving 5 bases not matched to a gene. This CDR3 has 13 residues. The CDR3 region is CASNRQGNNEQFF. The CDR3 nucleotides are TGTGCCAGCAATCGACAGGGAAACAATGAGCAGTTCTTC.

This clone was picked up a small number of times. The rearrangement uses TRBV29-1 and TRBJ2-7, with D possibly matching TRBD1 (6 bases). Deletions cut 0 bases from V and 4 bases from J, with 10 bases between. The CDR3 length is 13 residues. Germline assignment: CDR1 SQVTM and CDR2 ANQGSEA. Here the CDR3 DNA reads TGCAGCGTTGAAGATCAGGGGACGTACGAGCAGTACTTC. Translated, it gives CSVEDQGTYEQYF.

The genes are TRBV5-5 and TRBJ1-2; 9 bases align to TRBD1. The CDR3 has 16 residues. The germline V gene encodes CDR1 SGHKS and CDR2 YYEKEE (reference sequence). V lost 4 bases, J lost 4 bases, and 11 bases stayed unmatched. CDR3 loop: CASSITGTGTFYGYTF. The DNA of the CDR3 is TGTGCCAGCAGCATAACCGGGACAGGGACCTTCTATGGCTACACCTTC.

This chain connects TRBV18 to TRBJ2-1, with D unresolved. V lost 0 bases to trimming and J lost 0 bases, with 6 bases between them. The CDR3 loop spans 15 amino acids. CDR1 is KGHSH and CDR2 is LQKENI in the germline V gene. CDR3 coding DNA: TGTGCCAGCTCACCACCCTTATACTCCTACAATGAGCAGTTCTTC. Protein sequence: CASSPPLYSYNEQFF.

V usage is TRBV28 and J usage is TRBJ2-3; TRBD1 agrees at 8 bases. CDR1 MDHEN and CDR2 SYDVKM come from the germline V gene. The CDR3 has 14 residues. V dropped 4 bases and J dropped 6; count of bases not matched to a gene: 6. The CDR3, as DNA: TGTGCCAGCAGTTCAGGGGGCGGTGCGGATACGCAGTATTTT. It encodes CASSSGGGADTQYF.

This chain uses TRBV10-1 with TRBJ2-2; 8 bases are shared with TRBD1. This CDR3 comprises 14 residues. Germline V lookup: CDR1 WNHNN, CDR2 SYGVQD (reference sequence). V was clipped by 6 bases and J by 3 bases; unmatched bases: 3. CDR3 DNA sequence: TGCGCCAGCAGGACAGGGGAGGACACCGGGGAGCTGTTTTTT. Its translation is CASRTGEDTGELFF.

The chain has TRBV7-9 and TRBJ2-4; D is perhaps TRBD2 (6 bases). V was clipped by 5 bases and J by 3 bases, with 17 bases between them. The germline gives CDR1 SEHNR, CDR2 FQNEAQ (reference sequence). CDR3 length: 16 residues. CDR3 sequence reads: CASSPQSPGGKNIQYF. The CDR3 bases are TGTGCCAGCAGCCCACAAAGCCCCGGGGGCAAAAACATTCAGTACTTC.

The chain recombines TRBV7-8 with TRBJ2-1; 7 bases are a match to TRBD2. This CDR3 has 13 residues. Trimming at V came to 5 bases and at J to 13 bases, leaving 11 bases not matched to a gene. Per germline, CDR1 SGHVS and CDR2 FQNEAQ. The CDR3 DNA reads as TGTGCCAGCAGCCGGGACTATCAAGGGGAACAGTTCTTC. It is translated as CASSRDYQGEQFF.

The rearrangement links TRBV5-1 to TRBJ2-1, with unresolved D. The CDR3 covers 15 residues. Trimming left V 4 bases short and J 0 bases short, with 11 bases between. CDR1 is SGHRS, CDR2 YFSETQ, per germline. CDR3 coding DNA: TGCGCCAGCAGCCTAGACGCGAGCTCCTACAATGAGCAGTTCTTC. It encodes CASSLDASSYNEQFF.

The rearrangement joins TRBV7-2 to TRBJ2-7, with D possibly TRBD2 on 5 matching bases. The CDR3 loop spans 15 amino acids. The ends were cut back, 3 bases at V and 6 bases at J, with 18 bases in the middle. Germline V gene lookup returns CDR1 SGHTA and CDR2 FQGNSA. The CDR3 sequence: CASSFEIATFGEQYF. CDR3 in DNA: TGTGCCAGCAGCTTTGAGATAGCGACCTTTGGCGAGCAGTACTTC.

This chain uses TRBV5-1 with TRBJ2-7; TRBD2 matches 9 bases. The CDR3 covers 16 residues. Germline CDR1 reads SGHRS; CDR2 reads YFSETQ. With 2 bases clipped from V and 0 bases from J, the junction kept 6 bases outside the gene matches. CDR3 sequence (DNA): TGCGCCAGCAGCTTAGTAGGCGGGAGGGCCTCCTACGAGCAGTACTTC. Its translation is CASSLVGGRASYEQYF.

This clone has more than one count but fewer than ten. This chain joins TRBV10-3 and TRBJ2-7; 9 bases match TRBD1. The CDR3 loop spans 15 amino acids. V shed 6 bases, J shed 3 bases, and the junction held 9 bases outside the gene matches. Germline CDR1 ENHRY, CDR2 SYGVKD. The CDR3 DNA is TGTGCCATCAGGGAGGGACAGGGTTTGGTCTACGAGCAGTACTTC. Translated, it gives CAIREGQGLVYEQYF.

The chain combines TRBV27 with TRBJ2-1, with 9 bases identical to TRBD2. V lost 0 bases and J lost 12; bases outside the gene matches: 15. Germline V gene data show CDR1 as MNHEY and CDR2 as SMNVEV (reference sequence). The CDR3 extends over 17 amino acids. CDR3 amino acids: CASSLSPRLAGLEGQFF. The CDR3 nucleotides are TGTGCCAGCAGTTTATCCCCCCGGCTAGCGGGACTTGAGGGGCAGTTCTTC.

This chain links TRBV18 with TRBJ2-1; tentative D call: TRBD1 (6 bases). Germline V CDR1 and CDR2: KGHSH, LQKENI. This CDR3 has 13 amino acids. The V and J ends lost 3 bases and 6 bases respectively, with 9 bases between them. CDR3 sequence: CASSPTGSNEQFF. In DNA, the CDR3 is TGTGCCAGCTCACCTACAGGGAGCAATGAGCAGTTCTTC.

The chain joins TRBV5-1 to TRBJ1-1; the D gene is possibly TRBD1 (5 bases). The V and J ends lost 4 bases and 2 bases respectively, with 12 bases between them. Germline V gene sequence: CDR1 SGHRS, CDR2 YFSETQ. This CDR3 comprises 14 residues. The CDR3 bases are TGCGCCAGCAGCCCGCAGGGCATCAACACTGAAGCTTTCTTT. Translating gives CASSPQGINTEAFF.

The rearrangement uses TRBV7-9 and TRBJ1-1, with 8 nucleotides matching TRBD1. V shed 5 bases and J 1 base; nucleotides not matched to a gene: 9. CDR3 length: 16 amino acids. Germline V CDR1 and CDR2: SEHNR, FQNEAQ (reference sequence). The CDR3 sequence: CASSLGQGNSNTEAFF. In DNA form, the CDR3 reads TGTGCCAGCAGCCTAGGACAGGGAAACTCGAACACTGAAGCTTTCTTT.

The chain uses TRBV5-4 and TRBJ2-7; 7 nucleotides agree with TRBD2. Germline CDR1 and CDR2: SGHNT and YYREEE (reference sequence). Germline trimming cut 1 base from V and 4 bases from J; bases unmatched to any gene: 5. The CDR3 spans 14 residues. The CDR3 DNA sequence: TGTGCCAGCAGCTTGTTGGGGGAGGGATACGAGCAGTACTTC. This sequence encodes CASSLLGEGYEQYF.

The chain joins TRBV29-1 to TRBJ1-1; tentatively, D is TRBD1 (6 bases). CDR3 length equals 16 residues. Trimming removed 5 bases from V and 4 bases from J, with 23 bases in between. Germline V lookup: CDR1 SQVTM, CDR2 ANQGSEA. CDR3 amino acids: CSVNANIQGARTEAFF. The CDR3 nucleotides are TGCAGCGTTAACGCTAATATACAGGGCGCGCGCACTGAAGCTTTCTTT.

V and J are TRBV5-1 and TRBJ2-5; 9 nucleotides agree with TRBD2. The CDR3 runs 16 residues. The V gene end was trimmed by 6 bases and the J gene end by 4 bases; junction bases not matched to a gene: 13. Germline CDR1 reads SGHRS; CDR2 reads YFSETQ. The CDR3 spells CASTLAGFTGGETQYF. In DNA form, the CDR3 reads TGCGCCAGCACCCTAGCGGGATTTACCGGCGGAGAGACCCAGTACTTC.

The gene calls are TRBV5-1 and TRBJ2-1, with 9 bases lining up with TRBD1. V trimming: 1 base; J trimming: 7 bases; junction bases outside the gene matches: 6. In germline, CDR1 is SGHRS, CDR2 YFSETQ. The CDR3 sequence is 15 residues long. The CDR3 coding sequence is TGCGCCAGCAGCTTGAGGGGACAGGGAGCTAATGAGCAGTTCTTC. This codes for CASSLRGQGANEQFF.

DNA for the CDR3: TGTGCCAGCAGTTACTCGGGCAGACTAAACACTGAAGCTTTCTTT. Protein product: CASSYSGRLNTEAFF. The V and J genes are TRBV6-5 and TRBJ1-1; D not certain. Trimming removed 0 bases at V and 2 bases at J, with 10 bases between. The CDR3 is 15 amino acids. Germline assignment: CDR1 MNHEY and CDR2 SVGAGI.

The genes are TRBV4-1 and TRBJ1-4; possible D gene TRBD1, 5 bases. The length of the CDR3 is 15 residues. The germline V gene encodes CDR1 MGHRA and CDR2 YSYEKL. V was clipped by 1 base and J by 5 bases, with 11 bases between them. The DNA for the CDR3 is TGCGCCAGCAGCCAAGGCGGGGGGGGGAATGAAAAACTGTTTTTT. Its protein product is CASSQGGGGNEKLFF.

The sample holds a few counts of this clone. V usage is TRBV18 and J usage is TRBJ2-7; D is undetermined. This CDR3 has 12 amino acids. CDR1 and CDR2 from the germline V gene are KGHSH and LQKENI. V lost 2 bases and J 6 bases, leaving 8 bases between the germline ends. The CDR3 here is CASSPDGGEQYF. The CDR3 bases are TGTGCCAGCTCACCAGACGGCGGCGAGCAGTACTTC.

About this clone itself: The sample carries other DNA sequences with the same CDR3. This rearrangement joins TRBV3-1 (or the pseudogene TRBV3-2) to TRBJ1-5; 8 bases line up with TRBD1. Germline CDR1 is LGHDT and CDR2 is YNNKEL (reference sequence). The V and J ends lost 4 bases and 4 bases, in that order; junction bases with no gene match: 3. The CDR3 is made up of 14 amino acids. DNA of the CDR3: TGTGCCAGCAGCCGCGGACAGGGAAATCAGCCCCAGCATTTT. Protein sequence: CASSRGQGNQPQHF.

The rearrangement joins TRBV5-1 to TRBJ2-7; no clear D. The CDR3 has 12 residues. Germline CDR1 is SGHRS and CDR2 is YFSETQ. V was pared by 0 bases and J by 5 bases, with 6 bases between. The CDR3: CASSLDGNEQYF. The CDR3 nucleotides read TGCGCCAGCAGCTTGGACGGTAACGAGCAGTACTTC.

The V gene is TRBV3-1 (or the pseudogene TRBV3-2), the J gene TRBJ2-1; TRBD2 matches at 8 bases. After removal of 0 bases from V and 9 bases from J, the junction contained 7 bases not matched to a gene. CDR3 length: 15 residues. Germline CDR1 reads LGHDT; CDR2 reads YNNKEL (reference sequence). The CDR3 sequence is CASSQDLVSGSEQFF. DNA of the CDR3: TGTGCCAGCAGCCAAGATTTGGTGAGCGGGAGTGAGCAGTTCTTC.